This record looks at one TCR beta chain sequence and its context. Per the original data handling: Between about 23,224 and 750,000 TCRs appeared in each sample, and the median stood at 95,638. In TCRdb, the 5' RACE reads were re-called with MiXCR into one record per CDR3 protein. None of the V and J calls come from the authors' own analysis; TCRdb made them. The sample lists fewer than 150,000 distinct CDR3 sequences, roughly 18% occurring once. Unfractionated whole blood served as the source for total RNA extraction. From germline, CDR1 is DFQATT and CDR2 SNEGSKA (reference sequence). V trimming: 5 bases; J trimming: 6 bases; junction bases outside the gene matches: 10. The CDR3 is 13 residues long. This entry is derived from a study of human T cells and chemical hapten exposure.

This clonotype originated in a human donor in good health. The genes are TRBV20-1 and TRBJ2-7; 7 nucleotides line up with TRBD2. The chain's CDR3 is CSAAGRREREQYF. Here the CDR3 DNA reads TGCAGTGCTGCTGGGAGGCGGGAGCGCGAGCAGTACTTC.